The clone carrying this T cell receptor beta chain has a handful of counts. These data originate in a study of T cells in Graves' hyperthyroidism and ophthalmopathy. Study as a whole: Blood from the periphery was taken at initial diagnosis, before any treatment.

Amplification of TCR beta CDR3 regions used RNA as the template. During a first-round RT-PCR of the TCR CDR3, the HTBI primer set was used. TCRdb processed the multiplex PCR reads anew with MiXCR; each CDR3 protein has one entry. In the table there are 550,000 to 850,000 distinct CDR3 sequences, about 17% of which are singletons. Germline V gene sequence: CDR1 MNHNS, CDR2 SASEGT. The V gene end was trimmed by 4 bases and the J gene end by 4 bases; junction bases not matched to a gene: 10. The CDR3 extends over 16 amino acids. This clonotype was sampled from a woman aged 45 to 65 with Graves' hyperthyroidism that later progressed to Graves' ophthalmopathy. This chain uses TRBV6-1 with TRBJ2-3, with 8 bases matching TRBD2. Source material: blood. DNA for the CDR3: TGTGCCAGCAGTGCGGGGGCCGCGGGGGGACCAGATACGCAGTATTTT. This gives the protein CASSAGAAGGPDTQYF.